This T cell receptor beta chain is from a study of cytomegalovirus exposure and HLA in healthy donors. V shed 3 bases and J shed 0 bases, with 14 bases lying between them. In germline, CDR1 is KGHSH, CDR2 LQKENI. The CDR3 length is 16 residues. The PCR ran on 60 Vbeta and 13 Jbeta primers. Using immunoSEQ multiplex PCR, the repertoire was profiled, and TCRdb retains in-frame clones only, with some absent. The sample includes around 180,000 clones, 70% to 85% of them seen just once. On this clone: The target antigen is unknown.

The study's findings and limits: In a later analysis, compared with equally common non-associated chains, HLA-associated beta chains were more expanded. Analyses of presence and absence presupposed an approximately uniform sequencing depth across donors. TCR beta chain V- and J-gene trimming was linked, in a later analysis, to a missense variant in DCLRE1C.

The chain links TRBV18 to TRBJ1-1; D ambiguous. The TCR originated in a middle-aged woman in good health and CMV-seronegative. Sequenced material: PBMCs. In DNA, the CDR3 is TGTGCCAGCTCACCGATCTTGACTGGGTTGAACACTGAAGCTTTCTTT. This translates into CASSPILTGLNTEAFF. The full variable domain, its missing parts supplied by reference TRBV18 and TRBJ1-1, is NAGVMQNPRHLVRRRGQEARLRCSPMKGHSHVYWYRQLPEEGLKFMVYLQKENIIDESGMPKERFSAEFPKEGPSILRIQQVVRGDSAAYFCASSPILTGLNTEAFFGQGTRLTVV.